The 19 T cell receptor beta chains below were found in one sample sequenced in a study of blood T cell repertoires in COVID-19. The data were produced by immunoSEQ multiplex PCR, yet TCRdb's version contains in-frame clones alone and is incomplete. The table includes some 400,000 clones, roughly 86% detected once. The sample consisted of peripheral blood. Receptors originate from a human donor with acute or convalescent COVID-19. The donor label of this sample is uncertain.

The V and J genes are TRBV6-5 and TRBJ1-2; D is possibly TRBD1 (6 bases). The CDR3 totals 14 residues. Germline V CDR1 and CDR2: MNHEY, SVGAGI. V was pared by 7 bases and J by 6 bases, with 18 bases between. CDR3 coding DNA: TGTGCCAGCACAATAAGCTCAAACAGGGATGGCTACACCTTC. Translated, it gives CASTISSNRDGYTF.

This clone has more than one count but fewer than ten. The chain employs TRBV7-9 and TRBJ1-4, with D possibly TRBD1 on 5 matching bases. The germline CDR1 and CDR2 sequences are SEHNR and FQNEAQ (reference sequence). The CDR3 length is 16 residues. The V and J ends lost 2 bases and 1 base respectively, with 11 bases between them. The CDR3 nucleotides are TGTGCCAGCAGCTTATCGGGGGGTGGAACTAATGAAAAACTGTTTTTT. This encodes CASSLSGGGTNEKLFF.

The chain uses TRBV3-1 (or the pseudogene TRBV3-2) and TRBJ2-7; maybe TRBD2 (5 bases). Germline values: CDR1 LGHDT, CDR2 YNNKEL (reference sequence). Trimming removed 4 bases at V and 0 bases at J, with 10 bases between. The CDR3 covers 14 residues. The CDR3 is CASSRLSASYEQYF. The CDR3 region has the DNA TGTGCCAGCAGCCGCCTTAGCGCCTCCTACGAGCAGTACTTC.

This CDR3 is CASSYSRDNYEQYF. The CDR3 DNA is TGTGCCAGCAGTTACAGTAGGGACAACTACGAGCAGTACTTC. The V gene is TRBV27, the J gene TRBJ2-7; D possibly corresponds to TRBD1 (6 bases). This CDR3 spans 14 amino acids. CDR1 and CDR2 from the germline V gene are MNHEY and SMNVEV (reference sequence). Trimming left V 4 bases short and J 3 bases short, with 13 bases between.

This clone was found once. The V call is TRBV6-5, the J call TRBJ2-3; 7 bases line up with TRBD1. This CDR3 region has 12 residues. Germline CDR1 reads MNHEY; CDR2 reads SVGAGI. With 11 bases clipped from V and 2 bases from J, the junction kept 4 bases outside the gene matches. The CDR3: CAGTGATDTQYF. DNA of the CDR3: TGTGCCGGCACAGGGGCCACAGATACGCAGTATTTT.

The rearrangement joins TRBV11-3 to TRBJ1-2; weak D call: TRBD1 (6 bases). Trimming cost V 0 bases and J 2 bases, with 16 bases left between them. Germline-derived CDR1 and CDR2 are SGHNT and YENEEA. The CDR3 loop spans 17 amino acids. Here the CDR3 reads CASSLESGVRGNYGYTF. The CDR3 DNA reads as TGTGCCAGCAGCTTAGAGTCTGGTGTCAGGGGAAACTATGGCTACACCTTC.

The V call is TRBV28, the J call TRBJ2-1; 9 bases agree with TRBD2. The CDR3 spans 16 residues. Germline assignment: CDR1 MDHEN and CDR2 SYDVKM. Trimming took 7 bases from V and 1 from J; bases not matched to a gene: 8. CDR3 in amino acids: CASMNAGGRSYNEQFF. For the CDR3, the DNA is TGTGCCAGCATGAATGCGGGGGGGCGGTCCTACAATGAGCAGTTCTTC.

The table lists this clone with a count of one. V and J are TRBV5-1 and TRBJ2-5; 9 positions match TRBD2. The germline V gene encodes CDR1 SGHRS and CDR2 YFSETQ. With 7 bases clipped from V and 5 bases from J, the junction kept 12 bases outside the gene matches. The CDR3 sequence is 15 residues long. CDR3 sequence (DNA): TGCGCCAGCGCACTCAAGCGGGGGGCGCGGGAGACCCAGTACTTC. Amino acid sequence: CASALKRGARETQYF.

The chain employs TRBV25-1 and TRBJ1-3; D might be TRBD1 (6 bases). V was clipped by 4 bases and J by 4 bases, with 14 bases between them. The germline gives CDR1 MGHDK, CDR2 SYGVNS. The CDR3 totals 15 residues. In DNA form, the CDR3 reads TGTGCCAGCAGTGGACAGGCGCTCGGAGGAAACACCATATATTTT. As protein: CASSGQALGGNTIYF.

The count of this clone is one. J is TRBJ2-5 and V is TRBV7-2, with D possibly matching TRBD2 (5 bases). Trimming left V 1 base short and J 11 bases short, with 17 bases between. Germline V CDR1 and CDR2: SGHTA, FQGNSA. This CDR3 is built from 14 residues. The CDR3 is CASSLEFGLGDQYF. CDR3 DNA: TGTGCCAGCAGCTTAGAGTTCGGGCTGGGAGATCAGTACTTC.

This clone appeared a single time. The chain is built from TRBV29-1 and TRBJ2-7, with TRBD1 matching over 7 bases. J lost 0 bases, V lost 6 bases, and 8 bases had no gene match. The V gene's germline CDR1 is SQVTM and CDR2 ANQGSEA. CDR3 length: 14 amino acids. This CDR3 reads CSVAPTGSSYEQYF. The CDR3 region has the DNA TGCAGCGTGGCCCCGACAGGGAGCTCCTACGAGCAGTACTTC.

This clone was observed a few times. CDR3 DNA sequence: TGTGCCAGCAGCCCCTTTGGAGTAGCGGGGGAAAATGAGCAGTTCTTC. As protein: CASSPFGVAGENEQFF. V gene TRBV7-9 combines with J gene TRBJ2-1; 9 bases are shared with TRBD2. The CDR3 loop spans 16 amino acids. V gave up 5 bases and J gave up 7 bases; unmatched junction bases: 12. CDR1 is SEHNR and CDR2 is FQNEAQ in the germline V gene (reference sequence).

V is TRBV27 and J is TRBJ1-5; no firm D call. This CDR3 comprises 14 residues. V lost 6 bases to trimming and J lost 9 bases, with 18 bases between them. The germline V gene has CDR1 MNHEY and CDR2 SMNVEV (reference sequence). This chain's CDR3 is CASRPGRAGGPQHF. CDR3 DNA sequence: TGTGCCAGCAGACCCGGGAGGGCAGGTGGGCCCCAGCATTTT.

The V and J genes are TRBV5-6 and TRBJ1-2; 7 bases are shared with TRBD1. CDR3 length: 15 residues. In germline, CDR1 is SGHDT, CDR2 YYEEEE. The J segment lost 3 bases and the V segment lost 6 bases, leaving 11 bases of the junction unmatched. The DNA for the CDR3 is TGTGCCAGCACCCACTCAACAGGGGATTACTATGGCTACACCTTC. Translated, it gives CASTHSTGDYYGYTF.

On this clone: The sample contains more than one DNA sequence encoding this CDR3. The gene calls are TRBV18 and TRBJ1-3; 8 bases map to TRBD1. V lost 3 bases to trimming and J lost 2 bases; unmatched junction nucleotides: 0. This CDR3 contains 14 residues. Germline lookup yields CDR1 KGHSH and CDR2 LQKENI. CDR3 residues: CASSPDRAGNTIYF. DNA for the CDR3: TGTGCCAGCTCACCGGACAGGGCTGGAAACACCATATATTTT. Based on the CDR3 plus reference TRBV18 and TRBJ1-3, the full variable domain is NAGVMQNPRHLVRRRGQEARLRCSPMKGHSHVYWYRQLPEEGLKFMVYLQKENIIDESGMPKERFSAEFPKEGPSILRIQQVVRGDSAAYFCASSPDRAGNTIYFGEGSWLTVV.

The chain combines TRBV6-5 with TRBJ2-5; possible D gene TRBD1, 6 bases. V shed 4 bases and J shed 2 bases, with 14 bases lying between them. Germline V gene sequence: CDR1 MNHEY, CDR2 SVGAGI. The CDR3 spans 15 residues. The CDR3 DNA sequence: TGTGCCAGCAGTTTGCTGACAGGCCAACAAGAGACCCAGTACTTC. This sequence encodes CASSLLTGQQETQYF.

This chain joins TRBV6-6 and TRBJ2-3; TRBD2 matches 7 bases. With 8 bases clipped from V and 0 bases from J, the junction kept 5 bases outside the gene matches. This CDR3 has 14 residues. CDR1 is MNHNY and CDR2 is SVGAGI in the germline V gene (reference sequence). The CDR3: CASWGGVSTDTQYF. For the CDR3, the DNA is TGTGCCAGCTGGGGAGGGGTGAGCACAGATACGCAGTATTTT.

The V call is TRBV7-9, the J call TRBJ2-7; 12 bases align to TRBD2. Germline CDR1 and CDR2: SEHNR and FQNEAQ (reference sequence). J gave up 7 bases and V 2 bases, and 12 bases lay outside the gene matches. This CDR3 has 17 residues. CDR3 nucleotide sequence: TGTGCCAGCAGCTTACCTGGACTAGCGGGACTAGCTGGGGAGCAGTACTTC. It codes for CASSLPGLAGLAGEQYF.

The rearrangement links TRBV9 to TRBJ2-3; 8 bases agree with TRBD2. V gave up 2 bases and J gave up 2 bases; unmatched junction bases: 4. This CDR3 has 15 residues. The germline CDR1 and CDR2 sequences are SGDLS and YYNGEE. In nucleotides, the CDR3 is TGTGCCAGCAGCGTGAGCGGGGGCCACACAGATACGCAGTATTTT. It translates to CASSVSGGHTDTQYF.